The present TCR beta chain was sequenced within a study of shared clonotypes between healthy human individuals. Study outcomes and limitations: Generally, estimated richness proved larger in naive subsets than it did in memory subsets.

Concerning this clone itself: Antigen: not known.

The CDR3 spans 16 residues. J was trimmed by 4 bases and V by 0 bases; bases with no gene match: 6. The germline CDR1 and CDR2 sequences are SNHLY and FYNNEI. Naive-designated CD8 cells lacked CD45RO, were positively enriched for CCR7, and omitted terminally differentiated effector memory CD45RA+ cells. Participating donors were healthy, HIV-negative adults free of recent acute infections or vaccinations. Those who donated, Caucasian adults without exception, all lived in Nashville, Tennessee. Genomic DNA of each subset was evenly split across several immunoSEQ plates. Repertoires were generated with immunoSEQ multiplex PCR, while TCRdb's copy carries only in-frame clones and drops some. This table holds about 2.1 million clones, under 95% found once.

Sequenced sample: naive CD8+ T cells from PBMCs. The chain couples TRBV2 to TRBJ1-2; 9 bases align to TRBD1. This clonotype originated in a man between 18 and 29 years old in good health. Some clones in this sample may be carry-over from other donors' samples. The CDR3 here is CASSEAGQGRSYGYTF. In DNA, the CDR3 is TGTGCCAGCAGTGAAGCGGGACAGGGAAGGAGCTATGGCTACACCTTC.